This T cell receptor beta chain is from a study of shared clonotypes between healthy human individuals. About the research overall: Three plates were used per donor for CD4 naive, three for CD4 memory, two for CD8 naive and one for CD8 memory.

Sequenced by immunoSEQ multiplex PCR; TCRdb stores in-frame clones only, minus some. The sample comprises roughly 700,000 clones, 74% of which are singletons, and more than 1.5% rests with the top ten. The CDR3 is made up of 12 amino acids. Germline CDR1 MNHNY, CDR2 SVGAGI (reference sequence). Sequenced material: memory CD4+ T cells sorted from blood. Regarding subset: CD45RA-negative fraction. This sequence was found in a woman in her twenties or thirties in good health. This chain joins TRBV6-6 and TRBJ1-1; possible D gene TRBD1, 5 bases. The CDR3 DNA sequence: TGTGCAGCGGGGGAGGCGGACACTGAAGCTTTCTTT. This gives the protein CAAGEADTEAFF.